This T cell receptor (beta chain) emerged from a study of cytomegalovirus exposure and HLA in healthy donors. 13 Jbeta primers and 60 Vbeta primers were used for the PCR. Sequencing used immunoSEQ multiplex PCR; TCRdb keeps in-frame clones, though not all of them. The sample lists around 90,000 clones, about 68% occurring once. CDR3 length equals 13 residues. Per the germline V gene, CDR1 is ENHRY and CDR2 is SYGVKD. V lost 7 bases, J lost 7 bases, and 4 bases stayed unmatched. The sample taken for sequencing was PBMCs. The chain is built from TRBV10-3 and TRBJ2-7, with 13 positions matching TRBD2. The receptor's source is a human donor in good health. DNA for the CDR3: TGTGCCATCACAATGACTAGCGGGGGGGAGCAGTACTTC. This sequence encodes CAITMTSGGEQYF.